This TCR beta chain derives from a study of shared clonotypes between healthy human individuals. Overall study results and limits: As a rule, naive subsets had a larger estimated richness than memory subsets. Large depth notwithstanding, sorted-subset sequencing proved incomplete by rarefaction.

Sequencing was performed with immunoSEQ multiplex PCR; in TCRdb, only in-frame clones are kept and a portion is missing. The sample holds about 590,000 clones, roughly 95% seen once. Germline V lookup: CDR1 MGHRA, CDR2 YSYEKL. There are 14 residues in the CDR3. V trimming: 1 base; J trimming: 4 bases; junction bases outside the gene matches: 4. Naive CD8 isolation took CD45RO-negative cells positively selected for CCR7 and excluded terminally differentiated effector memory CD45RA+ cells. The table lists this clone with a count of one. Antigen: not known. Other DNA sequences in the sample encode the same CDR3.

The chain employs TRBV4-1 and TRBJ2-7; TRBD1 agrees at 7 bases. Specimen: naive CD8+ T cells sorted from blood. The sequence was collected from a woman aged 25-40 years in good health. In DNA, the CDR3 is TGCGCCAGCAGCCAAGGACAGGGTGTTTACGAGCAGTACTTC. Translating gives CASSQGQGVYEQYF.